The sequence of this TCR beta chain was determined in a study of shared clonotypes between healthy human individuals. Study context: Each donor had three CD4 naive, three CD4 memory, two CD8 naive and one CD8 memory plate. Findings and caveats of the study: Specimens sampled were limited to blood, with tissue repertoires likely differing. When compared with the clonotypes that were shared by all four sorted-subset donors, the non-shared clonotypes turned out to have lower generation probabilities.

Notes on this clone: Its target is unknown.

Some clones are missing from TCRdb's copy, which holds only in-frame ones; the method was immunoSEQ multiplex PCR. The table has about 1 million clones, approximately 68% seen once. The germline CDR1 and CDR2 sequences are SGHTA and FQGNSA. CDR3 length: 18 amino acids. Losses at the gene ends were 1 base for V and 4 bases for J; bases not matched to a gene: 13. The V call is TRBV7-2, the J call TRBJ2-5, with 9 bases matching TRBD2. The sequence was obtained from a man between 18 and 29 years old in good health. The sequenced sample was memory CD4+ T cells sorted from blood. Stated subset: CD45RA-negative fraction. CDR3 bases: TGTGCCAGCAGCTTAGATTCCCCCACTAGCGGGTGGCGAGAGACCCAGTACTTC. As protein: CASSLDSPTSGWRETQYF.